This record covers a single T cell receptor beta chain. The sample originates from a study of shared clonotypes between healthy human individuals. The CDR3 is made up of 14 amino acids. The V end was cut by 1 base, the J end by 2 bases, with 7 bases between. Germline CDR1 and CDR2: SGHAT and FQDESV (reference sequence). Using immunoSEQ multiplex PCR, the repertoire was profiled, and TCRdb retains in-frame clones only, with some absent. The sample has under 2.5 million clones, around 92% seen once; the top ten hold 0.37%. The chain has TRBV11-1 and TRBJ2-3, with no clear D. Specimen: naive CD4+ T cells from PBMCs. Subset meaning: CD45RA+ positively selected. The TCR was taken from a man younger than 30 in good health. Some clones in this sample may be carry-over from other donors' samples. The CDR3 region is CASSLGAVTDTQYF. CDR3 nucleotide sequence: TGTGCCAGCAGCTTAGGGGCAGTCACAGATACGCAGTATTTT.